The 8 T cell receptor beta chains in this list originate from one sample, sequenced in a study of beta chain features in type 1 diabetes. Study observations and caveats: In every one of the four CD4+ subsets, TCRB CDR3s were moderately but significantly shorter in Type 1 diabetes patients.

What was sequenced were expressed TCRB transcripts, since all of the isolated RNA had been reverse transcribed. Clones were read by immunoSEQ multiplex PCR, and TCRdb kept only the in-frame ones, dropping some. The data hold approximately 50,000 clones, with 35% to 50% observed a single time. The antigens of these receptors remain unknown. The sequencing input was Tregs from blood. These receptors were collected from a man aged 30-40 years with type 1 diabetes.

This clone has a handful of counts. The chain is built from TRBV5-8 and TRBJ2-7; TRBD2 might be the D (5 bases). The CDR3 length is 13 residues. Trimming removed 4 bases from V and 6 bases from J, with 14 bases in between. Germline CDR1 and CDR2: SGHTS and YDEGEE. Written as DNA, the CDR3 is TGTGCCAGCAGCCGAAATACTAGATCCGAGCAGTACTTC. It codes for CASSRNTRSEQYF.

This clone has only a few counts. The chain uses TRBV28 and TRBJ2-2; TRBD1 aligns across 7 bases. Germline V gene lookup returns CDR1 MDHEN and CDR2 SYDVKM. Unmatched junction bases numbered 7, after V lost 7 bases and J lost 5 bases. The CDR3 runs 14 residues. For the CDR3, the DNA is TGTGCCAGCATCTCCGGGACAGTTACCGGGGAGCTGTTTTTT. Translating gives CASISGTVTGELFF. The variable domain in full, with the rest retrieved from reference TRBV28 and TRBJ2-2, is DVKVTQSSRYLVKRTGEKVFLECVQDMDHENMFWYRQDPGLGLRLIYFSYDVKMKEKGDIPEGYSVSREKKERFSLILESASTNQTSMYLCASISGTVTGELFFGEGSRLTVL.

This clone was counted ten times or more. The sample contains more than one DNA sequence encoding this CDR3. V and J are TRBV2 and TRBJ2-7, with 9 bases identical to TRBD1. Losses at the gene ends were 6 bases for V and 3 bases for J; bases not matched to a gene: 0. This CDR3 contains 12 residues. Per the germline V gene, CDR1 is SNHLY and CDR2 is FYNNEI. CDR3 region: CASRDRGYEQYF. The CDR3 bases are TGTGCCAGCAGGGACAGGGGCTACGAGCAGTACTTC.

V usage is TRBV14 and J usage is TRBJ2-7, with 9 bases fitting TRBD2. Germline CDR1 SGHDN, CDR2 FVKESK. The junction had 3 bases not matched to a gene; V was cut back by 0 bases and J by 3 bases. The CDR3 consists of 15 residues. CDR3 region: CASSQDSSGDYEQYF. As DNA, the CDR3 is TGTGCCAGCAGCCAAGATTCTAGCGGGGACTACGAGCAGTACTTC.

This chain uses TRBV7-3 with TRBJ2-5, with a tentative D call TRBD1 (6 bases). There are 17 residues in the CDR3. In germline, CDR1 is SGHTA, CDR2 FQGTGA. V lost 5 bases and J 3 bases, leaving 22 bases between the germline ends. This chain's CDR3 is CASSPSELPGDEETQYF. The CDR3 DNA follows: TGTGCCAGCAGCCCTTCTGAGCTTCCAGGGGACGAAGAGACCCAGTACTTC.

The V call is TRBV6-6, the J call TRBJ2-7; 11 bases map to TRBD1. V lost 6 bases to trimming and J lost 3 bases; unmatched junction nucleotides: 7. The CDR3 covers 15 residues. Germline CDR1 and CDR2: MNHNY and SVGAGI (reference sequence). CDR3 sequence: CASRPGTGGSYEQYF. CDR3 bases: TGTGCCAGCAGACCAGGGACAGGGGGAAGCTACGAGCAGTACTTC.

This chain joins TRBV19 and TRBJ1-1, with a weak D call TRBD1 (5 bases). V lost 5 bases to trimming and J lost 4 bases, with 14 bases between them. In germline, CDR1 is LNHDA, CDR2 SQIVND (reference sequence). The CDR3 totals 14 residues. The CDR3 protein is CASSFRVGGTEAFF. CDR3 in DNA: TGTGCCAGTAGTTTCAGGGTCGGGGGCACTGAAGCTTTCTTT.

This chain uses TRBV18 with TRBJ2-5; the D gene is possibly TRBD2 (6 bases). The germline gives CDR1 KGHSH, CDR2 LQKENI. The CDR3 is 14 residues long. V was shortened by 3 bases and J by 1 base, with 9 bases between the two germline ends. CDR3 DNA: TGTGCCAGCTCACCCCTGGGGGGCCAAGAGACCCAGTACTTC. It translates to CASSPLGGQETQYF.